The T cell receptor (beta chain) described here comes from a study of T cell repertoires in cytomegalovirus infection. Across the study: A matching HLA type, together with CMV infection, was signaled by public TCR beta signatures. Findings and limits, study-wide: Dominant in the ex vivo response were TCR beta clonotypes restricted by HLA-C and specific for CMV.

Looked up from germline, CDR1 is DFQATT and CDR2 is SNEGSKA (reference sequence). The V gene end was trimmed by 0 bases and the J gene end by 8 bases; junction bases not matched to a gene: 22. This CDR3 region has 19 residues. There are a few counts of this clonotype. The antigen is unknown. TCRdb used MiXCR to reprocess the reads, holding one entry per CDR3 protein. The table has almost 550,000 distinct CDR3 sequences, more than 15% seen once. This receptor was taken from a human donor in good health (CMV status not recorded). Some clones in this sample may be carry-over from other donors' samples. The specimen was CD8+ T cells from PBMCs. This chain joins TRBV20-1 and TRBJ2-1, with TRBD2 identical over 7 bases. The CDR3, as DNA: TGCAGTGCTAGAGATCTAGGAGGGACTATACGGGGGGTTGGAGATGAGCAGTTCTTC. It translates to CSARDLGGTIRGVGDEQFF.